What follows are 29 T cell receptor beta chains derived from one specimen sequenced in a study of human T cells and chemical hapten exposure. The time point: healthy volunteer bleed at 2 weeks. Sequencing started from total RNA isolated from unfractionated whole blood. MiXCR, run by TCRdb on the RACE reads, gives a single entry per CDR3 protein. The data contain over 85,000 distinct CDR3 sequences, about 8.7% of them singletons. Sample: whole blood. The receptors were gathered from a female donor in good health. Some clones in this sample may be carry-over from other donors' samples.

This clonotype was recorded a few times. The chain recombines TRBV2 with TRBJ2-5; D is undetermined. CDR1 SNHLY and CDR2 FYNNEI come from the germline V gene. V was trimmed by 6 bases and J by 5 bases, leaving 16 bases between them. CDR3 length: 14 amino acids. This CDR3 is CASRSGMGLETQYF. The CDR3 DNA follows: TGTGCCAGCAGATCCGGTATGGGGTTGGAGACCCAGTACTTC.

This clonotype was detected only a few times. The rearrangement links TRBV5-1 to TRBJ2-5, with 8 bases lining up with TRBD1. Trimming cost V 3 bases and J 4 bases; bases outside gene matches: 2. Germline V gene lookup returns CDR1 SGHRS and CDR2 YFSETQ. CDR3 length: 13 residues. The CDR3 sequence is CASSSGGGETQYF. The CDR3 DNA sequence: TGCGCCAGCAGCTCAGGGGGCGGAGAGACCCAGTACTTC.

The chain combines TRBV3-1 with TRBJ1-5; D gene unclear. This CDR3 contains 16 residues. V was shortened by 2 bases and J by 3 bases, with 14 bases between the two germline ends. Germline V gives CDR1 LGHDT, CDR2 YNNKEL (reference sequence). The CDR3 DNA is TGTGCCAGCAGCCAACAACCGGTGGGCGACAATCAGCCCCAGCATTTT. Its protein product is CASSQQPVGDNQPQHF.

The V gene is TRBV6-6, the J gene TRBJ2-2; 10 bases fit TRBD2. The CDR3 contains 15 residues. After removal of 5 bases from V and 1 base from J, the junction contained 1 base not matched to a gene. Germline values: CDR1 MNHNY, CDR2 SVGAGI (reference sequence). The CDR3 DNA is TGTGCCAGCAGTATAGCGGGAGGGAACACCGGGGAGCTGTTTTTT. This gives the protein CASSIAGGNTGELFF.

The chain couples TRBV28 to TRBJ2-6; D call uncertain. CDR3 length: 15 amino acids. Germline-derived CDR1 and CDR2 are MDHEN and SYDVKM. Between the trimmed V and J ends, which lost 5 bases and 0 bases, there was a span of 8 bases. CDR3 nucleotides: TGTGCCAGCAGTCTTGCCTCCTCTGGGGCCAACGTCCTGACTTTC. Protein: CASSLASSGANVLTF.

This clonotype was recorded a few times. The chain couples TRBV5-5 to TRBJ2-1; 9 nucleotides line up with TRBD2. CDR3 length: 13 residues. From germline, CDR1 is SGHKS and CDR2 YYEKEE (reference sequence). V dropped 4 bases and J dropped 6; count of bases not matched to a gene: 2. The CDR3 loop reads CASSGTSSNEQFF. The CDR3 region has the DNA TGTGCCAGCAGCGGGACTAGCAGCAATGAGCAGTTCTTC.

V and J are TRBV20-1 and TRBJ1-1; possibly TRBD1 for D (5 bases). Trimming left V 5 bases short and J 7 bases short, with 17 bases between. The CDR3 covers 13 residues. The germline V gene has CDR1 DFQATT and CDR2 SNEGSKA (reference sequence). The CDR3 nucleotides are TGCAGTGCTTCAGGCGGGGGGGGAAATGAAGCTTTCTTT. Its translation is CSASGGGGNEAFF.

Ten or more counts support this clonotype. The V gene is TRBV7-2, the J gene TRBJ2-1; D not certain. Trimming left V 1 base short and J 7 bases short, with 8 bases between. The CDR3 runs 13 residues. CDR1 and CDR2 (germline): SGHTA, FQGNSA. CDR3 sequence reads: CASSLVRVNEQFF. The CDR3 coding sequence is TGTGCCAGCAGCTTAGTAAGGGTGAATGAGCAGTTCTTC.

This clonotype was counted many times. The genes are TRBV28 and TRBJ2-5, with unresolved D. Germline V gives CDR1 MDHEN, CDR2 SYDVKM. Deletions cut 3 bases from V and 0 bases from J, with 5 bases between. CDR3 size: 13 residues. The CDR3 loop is CASSLFDQETQYF. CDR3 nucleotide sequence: TGTGCCAGCAGTTTGTTCGACCAAGAGACCCAGTACTTC.

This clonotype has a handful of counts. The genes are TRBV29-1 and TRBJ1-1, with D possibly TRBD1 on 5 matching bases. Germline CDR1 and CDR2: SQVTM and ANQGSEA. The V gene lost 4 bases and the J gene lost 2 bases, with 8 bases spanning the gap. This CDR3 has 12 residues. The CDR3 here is CSVGQINTEAFF. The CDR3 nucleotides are TGCAGCGTTGGACAGATAAACACTGAAGCTTTCTTT.

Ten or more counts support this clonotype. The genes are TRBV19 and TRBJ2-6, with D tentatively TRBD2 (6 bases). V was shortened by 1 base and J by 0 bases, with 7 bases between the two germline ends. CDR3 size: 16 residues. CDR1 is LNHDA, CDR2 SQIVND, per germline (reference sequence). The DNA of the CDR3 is TGTGCCAGTAGTATAGGGCGGGGCTCTGGGGCCAACGTCCTGACTTTC. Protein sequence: CASSIGRGSGANVLTF.

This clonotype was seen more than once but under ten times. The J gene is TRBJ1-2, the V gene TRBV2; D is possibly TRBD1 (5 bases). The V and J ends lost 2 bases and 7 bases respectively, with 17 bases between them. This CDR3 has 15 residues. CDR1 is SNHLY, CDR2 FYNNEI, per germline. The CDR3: CASSELGGTQSGYTF. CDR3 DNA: TGTGCCAGCAGTGAACTCGGGGGAACTCAATCTGGCTACACCTTC.

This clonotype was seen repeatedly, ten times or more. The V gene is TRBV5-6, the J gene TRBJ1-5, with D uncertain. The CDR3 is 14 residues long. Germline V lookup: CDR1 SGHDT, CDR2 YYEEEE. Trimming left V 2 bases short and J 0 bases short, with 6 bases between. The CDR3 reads CASSFQNSNQPQHF. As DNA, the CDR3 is TGTGCCAGCAGCTTCCAGAATAGCAATCAGCCCCAGCATTTT.

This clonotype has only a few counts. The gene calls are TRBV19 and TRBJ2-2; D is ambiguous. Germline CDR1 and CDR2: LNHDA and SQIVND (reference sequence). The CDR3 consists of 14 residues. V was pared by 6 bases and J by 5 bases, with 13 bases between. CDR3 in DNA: TGTGCCAGTAGATCAGTCGGAGATACCGGGGAGCTGTTTTTT. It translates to CASRSVGDTGELFF.

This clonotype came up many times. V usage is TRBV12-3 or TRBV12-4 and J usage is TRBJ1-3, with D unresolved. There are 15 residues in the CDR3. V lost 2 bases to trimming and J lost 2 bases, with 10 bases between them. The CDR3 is CASSLSPGAGNTIYF. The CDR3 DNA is TGTGCCAGCAGTTTATCTCCAGGAGCTGGAAACACCATATATTTT.

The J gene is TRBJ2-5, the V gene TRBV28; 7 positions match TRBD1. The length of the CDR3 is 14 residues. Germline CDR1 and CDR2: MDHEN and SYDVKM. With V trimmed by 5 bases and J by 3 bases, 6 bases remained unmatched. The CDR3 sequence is CASSAGTAKETQYF. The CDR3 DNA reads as TGTGCCAGCAGTGCTGGGACAGCAAAAGAGACCCAGTACTTC.

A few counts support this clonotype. This CDR3 reads CATPWGANVLTF. The CDR3 coding sequence is TGTGCCACCCCTTGGGGGGCCAACGTCCTGACTTTC. The genes are TRBV7-9 and TRBJ2-6; no reliable D call. Germline V CDR1 and CDR2: SEHNR, FQNEAQ (reference sequence). The V and J ends lost 10 bases and 4 bases respectively, with 8 bases between them. This CDR3 has 12 residues.

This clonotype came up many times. This CDR3 reads CASSLGPSGNEQFF. CDR3 nucleotide sequence: TGTGCCAGCAGCTTAGGGCCCTCGGGCAATGAGCAGTTCTTC. The chain links TRBV7-2 to TRBJ2-1, with no clear D. The CDR3 has 14 residues. From germline, CDR1 is SGHTA and CDR2 FQGNSA. Trimming removed 1 base at V and 6 bases at J, with 10 bases between.

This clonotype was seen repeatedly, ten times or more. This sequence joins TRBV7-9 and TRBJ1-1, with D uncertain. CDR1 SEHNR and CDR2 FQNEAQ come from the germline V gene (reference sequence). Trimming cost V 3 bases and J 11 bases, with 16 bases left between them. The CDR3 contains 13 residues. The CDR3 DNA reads TGTGCCAGCAGCTTGTCTTTATGGGCCGGCGCTTTCTTT. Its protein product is CASSLSLWAGAFF. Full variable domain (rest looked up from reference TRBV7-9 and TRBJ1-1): DTGVSQNPRHKITKRGQNVTFRCDPISEHNRLYWYRQTLGQGPEFLTYFQNEAQLEKSRLLSDRFSAERPKGSFSTLEIQRTEQGDSAMYLCASSLSLWAGAFFGQGTRLTVV.

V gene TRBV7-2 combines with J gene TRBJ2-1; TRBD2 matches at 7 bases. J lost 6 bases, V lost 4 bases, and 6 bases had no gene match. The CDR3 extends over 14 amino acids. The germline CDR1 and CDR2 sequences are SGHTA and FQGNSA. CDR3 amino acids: CASSSTGGGNEQFF. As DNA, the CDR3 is TGTGCCAGCAGCTCTACTGGGGGGGGCAATGAGCAGTTCTTC. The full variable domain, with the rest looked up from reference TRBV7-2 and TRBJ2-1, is GAGVSQSPSNKVTEKGKDVELRCDPISGHTALYWYRQSLGQGLEFLIYFQGNSAPDKSGLPSDRFSAERTGGSVSTLTIQRTQQEDSAVYLCASSSTGGGNEQFFGPGTRLTVL.

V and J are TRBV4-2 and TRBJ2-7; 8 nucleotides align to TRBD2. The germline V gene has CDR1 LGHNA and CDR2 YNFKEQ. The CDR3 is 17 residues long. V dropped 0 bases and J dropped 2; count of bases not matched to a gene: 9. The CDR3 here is CASSQEGGSGAAYEQYF. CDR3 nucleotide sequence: TGTGCCAGCAGCCAAGAGGGGGGTAGCGGGGCCGCCTACGAGCAGTACTTC.

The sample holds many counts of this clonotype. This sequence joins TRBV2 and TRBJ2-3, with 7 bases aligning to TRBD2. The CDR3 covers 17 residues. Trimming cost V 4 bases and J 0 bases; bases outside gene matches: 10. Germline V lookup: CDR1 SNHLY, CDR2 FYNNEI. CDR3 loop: CASSVDPAGTSTDTQYF. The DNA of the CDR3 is TGTGCCAGCAGTGTTGACCCAGCGGGGACTAGCACAGATACGCAGTATTTT.

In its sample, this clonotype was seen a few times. CDR3 protein: CASSLAVGVGATEAFF. CDR3 nucleotides: TGTGCCAGCAGCTTAGCGGTGGGGGTGGGGGCCACTGAAGCTTTCTTT. The V call is TRBV7-4, the J call TRBJ1-1; the D gene is possibly TRBD1 (6 bases). V dropped 0 bases and J dropped 4 bases, with 15 bases sitting between them. The CDR3 has 16 residues. Germline CDR1 SGHVT, CDR2 SQSDAQ.

The CDR3 reads CATSRDPGSSYNEQFF. CDR3 sequence (DNA): TGTGCCACCAGCAGAGATCCAGGGAGCTCCTACAATGAGCAGTTCTTC. This chain links TRBV15 with TRBJ2-1, with D possibly being TRBD1 or TRBD2 (5 bases each). Germline loops: CDR1 LNHNV, CDR2 YYDKDF (reference sequence). Trimming took off 0 bases at V and 0 bases at J, with 9 bases between the two ends. This CDR3 is 16 amino acids long.

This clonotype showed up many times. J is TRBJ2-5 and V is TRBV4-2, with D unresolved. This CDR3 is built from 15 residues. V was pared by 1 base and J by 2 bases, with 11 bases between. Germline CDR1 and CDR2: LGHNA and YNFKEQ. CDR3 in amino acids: CASSQGIQKQETQYF. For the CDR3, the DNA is TGTGCCAGCAGCCAAGGGATTCAGAAACAAGAGACCCAGTACTTC.

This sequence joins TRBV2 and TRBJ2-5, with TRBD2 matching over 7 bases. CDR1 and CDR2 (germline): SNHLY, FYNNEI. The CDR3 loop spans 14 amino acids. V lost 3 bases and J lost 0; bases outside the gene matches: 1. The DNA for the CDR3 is TGTGCCAGCAGTGAGGGACTAAACCAAGAGACCCAGTACTTC. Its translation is CASSEGLNQETQYF.

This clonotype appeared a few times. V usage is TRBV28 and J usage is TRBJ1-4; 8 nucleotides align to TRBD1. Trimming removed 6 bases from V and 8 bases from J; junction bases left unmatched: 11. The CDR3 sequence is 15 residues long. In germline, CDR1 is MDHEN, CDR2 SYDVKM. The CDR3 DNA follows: TGTGCCAGCAGGGGGAGGACAGGGATTGGAGAAAAACTGTTTTTT. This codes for CASRGRTGIGEKLFF.

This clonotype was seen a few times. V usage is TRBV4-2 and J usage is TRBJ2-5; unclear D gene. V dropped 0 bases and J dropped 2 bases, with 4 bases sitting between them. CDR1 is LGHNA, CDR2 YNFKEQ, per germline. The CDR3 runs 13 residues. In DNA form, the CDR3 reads TGTGCCAGCAGCCAAGAGGCTCAAGAGACCCAGTACTTC. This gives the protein CASSQEAQETQYF.

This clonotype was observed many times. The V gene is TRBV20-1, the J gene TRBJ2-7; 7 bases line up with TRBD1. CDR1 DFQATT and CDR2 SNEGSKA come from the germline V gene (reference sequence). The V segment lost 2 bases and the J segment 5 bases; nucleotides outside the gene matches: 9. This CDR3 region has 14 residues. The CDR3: CSARTQTGRDEQYF. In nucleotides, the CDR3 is TGCAGTGCTAGAACCCAGACAGGGCGCGACGAGCAGTACTTC.